This T cell receptor (beta chain) was found in a study of T cells after posttransplantation cyclophosphamide. Whole-study findings and limits: Donor-recipient repertoire similarity was low at 1-2 months, rising over year one.

Peripheral blood was collected from the related graft donor on the marrow donation day. Regarding this clone: Its specificity is not known. The sample has other DNA sequences that encode this CDR3 too.

The method was immunoSEQ multiplex PCR; TCRdb's version includes in-frame clones alone and lacks a portion of them. Of approximately 4,000 clones in the sample, approximately 67% were seen once. Germline V gene data show CDR1 as SGDLS and CDR2 as YYNGEE. CDR3 length: 15 residues. V was pared by 8 bases and J by 4 bases, with 22 bases between. The sequencing input was memory CD8+ T cells sorted from blood. The receptor's source is a man aged 25-45 years in good health and a related stem cell transplant donor. The V call is TRBV9, the J call TRBJ2-7; D is undetermined. This CDR3 reads CASSIEQKTAYEQYF. CDR3 nucleotides: TGTGCCAGTAGCATCGAACAGAAGACGGCATACGAGCAGTACTTC.